Shown below are 12 T cell receptor beta chains from a single sample sequenced in a study of cytomegalovirus exposure and HLA in healthy donors (dated by TCRdb to the late 2010s). Library prep was done by the immunoSEQ multiplex PCR assay. The multiplex PCR relied on a mix of 60 forward primers for TCR Vbeta segments and 13 reverse primers for TCR Jbeta segments. TCRdb carries this immuneACCESS record with in-frame sequences only. Its versions omit some clonotypes, under half of them owing to an unresolved V gene in the studies checked, with the rest unexplained. A total of around 80,000 clones appear in this sample, roughly 65% of them only once. The ten largest clones represent under 4.5% of the sample. Sequencing was performed on PBMCs. The origin of the receptors is a male donor in good health and CMV-seropositive.

This clone was seen once. The chain carries TRBV19 and TRBJ2-7; 10 positions agree with TRBD2. The junction had 2 bases not matched to a gene; V was cut back by 3 bases and J by 0 bases. The germline CDR1 and CDR2 sequences are LNHDA and SQIVND (reference sequence). The CDR3 runs to 15 residues. The CDR3 region is CASSMWTSGSYEQYF. The CDR3 DNA follows: TGTGCCAGTAGTATGTGGACTAGCGGCTCCTACGAGCAGTACTTC.

This CDR3 reads CASSERQGVSSEAFF. The CDR3 DNA sequence: TGTGCCAGCAGTGAGAGACAGGGGGTCTCCTCTGAAGCTTTCTTT. V and J are TRBV6-1 and TRBJ1-1; 9 bases are a match to TRBD1. V was pared by 3 bases and J by 6 bases, with 8 bases of the junction left unmatched. Germline V lookup: CDR1 MNHNS, CDR2 SASEGT. This CDR3 comprises 15 residues.

V is TRBV5-1 and J is TRBJ2-2; TRBD1 aligns across 9 bases. Germline CDR1 is SGHRS and CDR2 is YFSETQ. Germline trimming cut 4 bases from V and 4 bases from J; bases unmatched to any gene: 2. The CDR3 runs 14 residues. In DNA form, the CDR3 reads TGCGCCAGCAGCGTGACAGGGGGCACCGGGGAGCTGTTTTTT. As protein: CASSVTGGTGELFF.

The chain recombines TRBV5-4 with TRBJ2-1, with 7 bases that match TRBD2. After removal of 2 bases from V and 8 bases from J, the junction contained 4 bases not matched to a gene. Germline CDR1 reads SGHNT; CDR2 reads YYREEE (reference sequence). CDR3 length: 13 residues. The CDR3 coding sequence is TGTGCCAGCAGCTTCTCCGGGGGGTATGAGCAGTTCTTC. Protein sequence: CASSFSGGYEQFF.

V and J are TRBV5-4 and TRBJ1-2; 7 bases are shared with TRBD1. CDR3 size: 14 residues. The germline V gene has CDR1 SGHNT and CDR2 YYREEE (reference sequence). J was trimmed by 3 bases and V by 0 bases; bases with no gene match: 2. The CDR3 bases are TGTGCCAGCAGCTTGGGGCAGGGGGACTATGGCTACACCTTC. Its protein product is CASSLGQGDYGYTF.

The chain carries TRBV7-9 and TRBJ1-3; possible D gene TRBD1, 6 bases. The CDR3 runs to 16 residues. CDR1 is SEHNR, CDR2 FQNEAQ, per germline (reference sequence). V lost 5 bases and J 0 bases, leaving 14 bases between the germline ends. The CDR3 sequence is CASSPKGGISGNTIYF. The CDR3 region has the DNA TGTGCCAGCAGCCCGAAGGGGGGGATCTCTGGAAACACCATATATTTT.

The genes are TRBV7-3 and TRBJ2-3, with 8 bases matching TRBD2. The CDR3 covers 16 residues. The germline V gene encodes CDR1 SGHTA and CDR2 FQGTGA. V lost 2 bases and J lost 1; bases outside the gene matches: 5. The CDR3 spells CASSLQAGGGTDTQYF. Here the CDR3 DNA reads TGTGCCAGCAGCTTACAGGCGGGGGGAGGCACAGATACGCAGTATTTT. Together with reference TRBV7-3 and TRBJ2-3, the CDR3 gives the full variable domain: GAGVSQTPSNKVTEKGKYVELRCDPISGHTALYWYRQSLGQGPEFLIYFQGTGAADDSGLPNDRFFAVRPEGSVSTLKIQRTERGDSAVYLCASSLQAGGGTDTQYFGPGTRLTVL.

The chain has TRBV5-8 and TRBJ2-5; 10 bases are shared with TRBD1. Unmatched junction bases numbered 12, after V lost 6 bases and J lost 1 base. The CDR3 extends over 17 amino acids. Germline lookup yields CDR1 SGHTS and CDR2 YDEGEE. The DNA of the CDR3 is TGTGCCAGCAACTCTTTCCGGGACAGGGGCCCCCAAGAGACCCAGTACTTC. Its protein is CASNSFRDRGPQETQYF.

The chain links TRBV5-4 to TRBJ1-1; maybe TRBD1 (5 bases). V was shortened by 4 bases and J by 2 bases, with 21 bases between the two germline ends. In germline, CDR1 is SGHNT, CDR2 YYREEE (reference sequence). The CDR3 is 17 amino acids. The CDR3 protein is CASSLENTDRLNTEAFF. DNA for the CDR3: TGTGCCAGCAGCCTAGAGAATACTGACAGACTTAACACTGAAGCTTTCTTT.

The chain combines TRBV7-8 with TRBJ2-7; 9 bases are shared with TRBD2. CDR1 and CDR2 (germline): SGHVS, FQNEAQ. After removal of 4 bases from V and 0 bases from J, the junction contained 7 bases not matched to a gene. The CDR3 extends over 16 amino acids. This chain's CDR3 is CASSSDPTSGSYEQYF. For the CDR3, the DNA is TGTGCCAGCAGCTCAGATCCGACTAGCGGCTCCTACGAGCAGTACTTC.

The chain recombines TRBV5-6 with TRBJ2-6; 10 positions agree with TRBD1. CDR1 and CDR2 (germline): SGHDT, YYEEEE. Germline trimming cut 3 bases from V and 4 bases from J; bases unmatched to any gene: 7. The CDR3 sequence is 17 residues long. The CDR3 spells CASSSPGQGSGANVLTF. The CDR3 coding sequence is TGTGCCAGCAGCTCTCCGGGACAGGGGTCCGGGGCCAACGTCCTGACTTTC.

This clone was counted between two and nine times. The rearrangement joins TRBV6-1 to TRBJ2-7; the match to TRBD2 covers 7 bases. V was clipped by 11 bases and J by 1 base; unmatched bases: 11. CDR1 and CDR2 (germline): MNHNS, SASEGT. The CDR3 is made up of 14 amino acids. CDR3 in DNA: TGTGCCTGCTTCGGGGGGACCCAGTCCTACGAGCAGTACTTC. Translating it yields CACFGGTQSYEQYF.